Below, one TCR beta chain is given with its context. In this sample, this clonotype turned up once. This receptor's antigen is unknown. There are no base qualities to consult, and no much larger clone falls within one base. On its own, one read is weak support. The sample belongs to a study of CD8+CD57+ T cells in acquired aplastic anemia (dated by TCRdb to 2016 to 2019). In the study overall: DNA extracted from sorted CD4+ and CD8+ cells had a mean of approximately 3 ug, with a range of about 0.19 to 30 ug. CD8+CD57+ expansion was defined as frequency above the mean frequency observed in healthy subjects.

Study-wide conclusions, independent of this receptor: Roughly 29 CD8+ CDR3 sequences were found to be shared between patients and controls, but these sequences appeared to be highly expressed in patients and within the immunodominant clones of the patients. Between patients and healthy controls, no significant difference in CD8+ Simpson's diversity was found (P=0.060).

Patients chosen for sequencing had shown expansion of CD8+CD57+ cells by flow cytometry. All patients had severe acquired aplastic anemia diagnosed by International Study of Aplastic Anemia and Agranulocytosis and Camitta criteria. At the time blood was sampled, none of the patients had received any therapy. In this study, sorted CD4+ and CD8+ T cells from the blood of healthy subjects and of severe aplastic anemia patients had their TCR repertoires deep-sequenced. Patients were enrolled under clinicaltrials.gov protocols 00001620, 01623167, 00001397, 00071045, 00081523 and 00961064 in the USA. Ficoll-Paque density gradient centrifugation was used to isolate peripheral blood mononuclear cells. Before DNA was extracted, CD4+ and CD8+ T cells were sorted using either FACS or magnetic beads. Genomic DNA was used as template for profiling of TCR beta VDJ combinations and CDR3 sequences. TCR repertoire sequencing was run on an Illumina HiSeq 2000. The original methods were these. TRBV/TRBJ rearrangement plots, CDR3 size and DJ length profiles, and Simpson's diversity index were used to evaluate the repertoires. Whichever DNA sequence was most abundant in the deep sequencing data was defined as the immunodominant clone. CDR3 amino acid sequences were checked for sharing between subjects and were compared against published repertoires and the VDJdb database. The raw public reads went through TCRdb reprocessing: fastp at Q25, MiXCR clone calling, in-frame beta chains kept. Identical CDR3 protein sequences are pooled into one entry, listed with their most common genes and DNA. It is TCRdb's table, rather than the study itself, that gives the V and J calls and clone size. The sample has around 42,000 distinct CDR3 sequences on record, roughly 63% of them singletons. The ten biggest clones cover just under 60% of the sample.

Trimming at the junction amounts to 3 bases on V and 6 bases on J, and the germline ends lie 14 bases apart. The germline V gene specifies ENHRY as CDR1 and SYGVKD as CDR2. The CDR3 covers 14 residues, taking in both the cysteine and the phenylalanine. The sequence is cut down to CDR3 DNA, 42 bases in frame from base 1. The chain links TRBV10-3 with TRBJ1-2; a weak D assignment points to TRBD1 (6 bases agree). Sequencing used sorted CD4+, CD8+, or CD8+CD57+ T cells (not recorded which) from PBMCs. This clonotype was sampled from a human donor with aplastic anemia. The CDR3 reads CAISDRDKAHGYTF. In nucleotide form, the sequence is TGTGCCATCAGTGACCGGGACAAGGCCCATGGCTACACCTTC.